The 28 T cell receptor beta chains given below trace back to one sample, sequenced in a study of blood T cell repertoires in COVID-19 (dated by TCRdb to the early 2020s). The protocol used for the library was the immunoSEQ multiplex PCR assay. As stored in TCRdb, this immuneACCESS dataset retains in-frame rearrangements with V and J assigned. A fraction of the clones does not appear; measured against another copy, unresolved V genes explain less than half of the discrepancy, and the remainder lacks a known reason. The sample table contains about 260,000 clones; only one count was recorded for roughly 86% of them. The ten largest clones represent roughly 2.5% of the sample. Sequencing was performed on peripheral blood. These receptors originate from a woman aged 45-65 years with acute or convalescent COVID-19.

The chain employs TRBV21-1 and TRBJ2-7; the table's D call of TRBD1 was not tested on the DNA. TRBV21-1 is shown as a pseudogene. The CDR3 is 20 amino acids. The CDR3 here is CASSNGQGCPLNQPTTEQYF. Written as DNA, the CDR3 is TGTGCCAGCAGCAACGGACAGGGGTGCCCCTTAAATCAACCTACGACGGAGCAGTACTTC.

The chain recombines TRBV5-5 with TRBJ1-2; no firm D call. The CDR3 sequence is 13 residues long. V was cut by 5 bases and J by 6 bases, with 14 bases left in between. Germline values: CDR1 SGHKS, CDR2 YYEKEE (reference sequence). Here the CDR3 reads CASSVASGDGYTF. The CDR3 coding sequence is TGTGCCAGCAGTGTAGCGTCCGGGGATGGCTACACCTTC.

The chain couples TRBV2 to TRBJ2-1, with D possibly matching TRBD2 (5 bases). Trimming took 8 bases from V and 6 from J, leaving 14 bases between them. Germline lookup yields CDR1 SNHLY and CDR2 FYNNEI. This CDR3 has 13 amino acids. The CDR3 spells CASPPSLGNEQFF. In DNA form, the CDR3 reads TGTGCCAGCCCTCCTAGCCTAGGCAATGAGCAGTTCTTC.

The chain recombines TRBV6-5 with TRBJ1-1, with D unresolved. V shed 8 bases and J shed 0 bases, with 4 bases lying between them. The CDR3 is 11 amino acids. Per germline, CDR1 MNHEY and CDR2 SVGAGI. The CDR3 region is CASHMNTEAFF. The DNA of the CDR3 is TGTGCCAGCCACATGAACACTGAAGCTTTCTTT.

The CDR3 region has the DNA TGTGCCAGCAGCGTAGAACGGGGAGGCGAAAAACTGTTTTTT. It codes for CASSVERGGEKLFF. The chain has TRBV9 and TRBJ1-4; D gene uncertain. V was clipped by 0 bases and J by 8 bases, with 11 bases between them. The CDR3 runs 14 residues. Germline CDR1 and CDR2: SGDLS and YYNGEE.

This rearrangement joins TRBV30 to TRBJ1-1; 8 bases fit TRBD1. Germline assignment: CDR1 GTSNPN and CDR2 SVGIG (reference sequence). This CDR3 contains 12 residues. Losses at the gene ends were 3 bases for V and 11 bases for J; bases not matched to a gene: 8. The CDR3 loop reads CAWRRTGSAAFF. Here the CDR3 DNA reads TGTGCCTGGAGAAGGACAGGGTCGGCGGCTTTCTTT.

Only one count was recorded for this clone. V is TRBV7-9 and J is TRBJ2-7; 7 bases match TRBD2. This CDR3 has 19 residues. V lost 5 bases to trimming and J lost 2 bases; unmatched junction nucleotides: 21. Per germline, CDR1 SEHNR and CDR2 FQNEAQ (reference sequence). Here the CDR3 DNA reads TGTGCCAGCAGCCCAACTAGCGAGACAGATGTATGGGGTGCCTACGAGCAGTACTTC. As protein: CASSPTSETDVWGAYEQYF.

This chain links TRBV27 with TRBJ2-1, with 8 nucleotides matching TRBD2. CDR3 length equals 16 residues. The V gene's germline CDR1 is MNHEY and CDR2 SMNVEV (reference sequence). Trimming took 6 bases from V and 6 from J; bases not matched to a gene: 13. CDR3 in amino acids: CASRKSAGDPFNEQFF. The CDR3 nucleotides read TGTGCCAGCAGGAAGTCAGCGGGAGATCCCTTCAATGAGCAGTTCTTC.

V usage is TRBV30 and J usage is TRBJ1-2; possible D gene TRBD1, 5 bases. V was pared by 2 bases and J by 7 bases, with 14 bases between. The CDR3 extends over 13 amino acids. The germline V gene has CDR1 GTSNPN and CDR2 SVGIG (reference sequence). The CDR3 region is CAWSQEGIGGYTF. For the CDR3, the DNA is TGTGCCTGGAGTCAGGAGGGGATCGGTGGCTACACCTTC.

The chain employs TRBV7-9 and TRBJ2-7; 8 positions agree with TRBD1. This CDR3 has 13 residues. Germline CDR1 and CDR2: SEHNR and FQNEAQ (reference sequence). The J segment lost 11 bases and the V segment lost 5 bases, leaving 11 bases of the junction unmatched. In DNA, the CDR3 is TGTGCCAGCAGCCAGGCACAGGGGGAGAAGGAGTACTTC. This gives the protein CASSQAQGEKEYF.

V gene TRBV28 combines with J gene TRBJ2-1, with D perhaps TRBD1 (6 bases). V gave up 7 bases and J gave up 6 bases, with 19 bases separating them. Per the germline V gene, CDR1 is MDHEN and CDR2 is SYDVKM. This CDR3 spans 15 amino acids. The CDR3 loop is CASTSPGRGRNEQFF. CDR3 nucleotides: TGTGCCAGCACCTCCCCGGGCAGGGGACGCAATGAGCAGTTCTTC.

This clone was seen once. CDR3 sequence reads: CASSSPGTSGSTDTQYF. In DNA, the CDR3 is TGTGCCAGCAGCTCTCCCGGGACTAGCGGGAGTACAGATACGCAGTATTTT. The chain is built from TRBV7-3 and TRBJ2-3, with 14 bases that match TRBD2. The trim removed 4 bases at V and 3 bases at J, leaving 6 bases unmatched. The CDR3 runs to 17 residues. Germline V gene data show CDR1 as SGHTA and CDR2 as FQGTGA.

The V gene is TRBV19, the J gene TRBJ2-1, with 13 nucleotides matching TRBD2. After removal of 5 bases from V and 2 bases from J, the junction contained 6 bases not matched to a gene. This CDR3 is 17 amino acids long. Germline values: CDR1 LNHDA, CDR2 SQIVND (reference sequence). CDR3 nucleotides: TGTGCCAGTAGTCTGATGACTAGCGGGAGGACCTACAATGAGCAGTTCTTC. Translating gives CASSLMTSGRTYNEQFF.

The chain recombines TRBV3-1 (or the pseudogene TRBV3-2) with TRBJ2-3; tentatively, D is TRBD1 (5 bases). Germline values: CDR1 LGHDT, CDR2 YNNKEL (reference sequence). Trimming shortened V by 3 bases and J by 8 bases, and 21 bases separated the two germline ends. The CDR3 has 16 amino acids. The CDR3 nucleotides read TGTGCCAGCAGCCAGGGTGTTTATCAGGGCCCGGGTACGCAGTATTTT. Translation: CASSQGVYQGPGTQYF.

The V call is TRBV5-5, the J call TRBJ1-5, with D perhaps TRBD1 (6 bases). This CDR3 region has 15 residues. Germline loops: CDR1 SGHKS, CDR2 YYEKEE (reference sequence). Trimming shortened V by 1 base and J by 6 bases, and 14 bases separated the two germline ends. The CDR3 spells CASSLIRGGSQPQHF. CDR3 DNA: TGTGCCAGCAGCTTGATCAGGGGCGGATCTCAGCCCCAGCATTTT.

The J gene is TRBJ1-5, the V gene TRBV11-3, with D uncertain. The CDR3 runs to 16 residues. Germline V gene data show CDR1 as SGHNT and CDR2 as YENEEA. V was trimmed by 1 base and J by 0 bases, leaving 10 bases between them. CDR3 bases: TGTGCCAGCAGCTTAGTAGGCGGGAATAGCAATCAGCCCCAGCATTTT. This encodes CASSLVGGNSNQPQHF.

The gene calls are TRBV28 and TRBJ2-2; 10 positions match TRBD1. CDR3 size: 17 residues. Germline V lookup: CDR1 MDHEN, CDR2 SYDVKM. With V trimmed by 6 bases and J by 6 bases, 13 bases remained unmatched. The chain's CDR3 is CASSPVPGTGVSGELFF. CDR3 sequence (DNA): TGTGCCAGCAGCCCCGTTCCCGGGACAGGGGTTTCCGGGGAGCTGTTTTTT.

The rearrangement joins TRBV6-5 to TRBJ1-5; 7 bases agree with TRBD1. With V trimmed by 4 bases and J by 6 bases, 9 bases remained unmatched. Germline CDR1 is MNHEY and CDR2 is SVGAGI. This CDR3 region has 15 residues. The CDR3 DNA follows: TGTGCCAGCAGTTCCTATCCAGACAGGGTTCAGCCCCAGCATTTT. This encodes CASSSYPDRVQPQHF.

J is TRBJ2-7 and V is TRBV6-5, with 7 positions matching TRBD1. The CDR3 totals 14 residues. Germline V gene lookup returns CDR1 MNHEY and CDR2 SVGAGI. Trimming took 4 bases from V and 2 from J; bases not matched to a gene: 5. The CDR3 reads CASSSTGSAYEQYF. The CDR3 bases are TGTGCCAGCAGTTCGACAGGGTCTGCCTACGAGCAGTACTTC.

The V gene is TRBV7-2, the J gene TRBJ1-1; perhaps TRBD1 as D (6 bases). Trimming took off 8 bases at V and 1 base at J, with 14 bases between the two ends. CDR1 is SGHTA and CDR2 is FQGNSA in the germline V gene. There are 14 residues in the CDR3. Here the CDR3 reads CASARGGTNTEAFF. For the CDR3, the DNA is TGTGCCAGCGCCCGGGGGGGCACGAACACTGAAGCTTTCTTT.

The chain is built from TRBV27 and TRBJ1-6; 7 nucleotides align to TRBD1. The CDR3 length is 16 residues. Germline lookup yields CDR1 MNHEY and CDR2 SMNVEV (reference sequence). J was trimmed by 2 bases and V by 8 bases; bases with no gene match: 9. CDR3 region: CASGRTGATYNSPLHF. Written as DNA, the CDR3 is TGTGCCAGCGGGAGGACAGGAGCTACCTATAATTCACCCCTCCACTTT.

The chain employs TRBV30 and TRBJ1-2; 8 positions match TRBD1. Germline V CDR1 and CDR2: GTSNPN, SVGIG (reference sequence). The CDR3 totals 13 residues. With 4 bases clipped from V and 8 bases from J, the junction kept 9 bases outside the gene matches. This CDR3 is CAWKQGVNLGYTF. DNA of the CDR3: TGTGCCTGGAAACAGGGGGTAAATCTAGGCTACACCTTC.

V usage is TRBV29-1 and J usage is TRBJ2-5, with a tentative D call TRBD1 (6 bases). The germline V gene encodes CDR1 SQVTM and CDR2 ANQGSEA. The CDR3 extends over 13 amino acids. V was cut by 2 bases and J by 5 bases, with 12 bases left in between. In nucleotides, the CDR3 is TGCAGCGTTGAACGGCAGGGGCAGGAGACCCAGTACTTC. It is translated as CSVERQGQETQYF.

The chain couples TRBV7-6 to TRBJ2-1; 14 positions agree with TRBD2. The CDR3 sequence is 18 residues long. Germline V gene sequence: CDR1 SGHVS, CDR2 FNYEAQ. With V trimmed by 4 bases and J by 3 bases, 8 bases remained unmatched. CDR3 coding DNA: TGTGCCAGCAGCTCCCCAAGACTAGCGGGAGGGAACTACAATGAGCAGTTCTTC. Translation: CASSSPRLAGGNYNEQFF.

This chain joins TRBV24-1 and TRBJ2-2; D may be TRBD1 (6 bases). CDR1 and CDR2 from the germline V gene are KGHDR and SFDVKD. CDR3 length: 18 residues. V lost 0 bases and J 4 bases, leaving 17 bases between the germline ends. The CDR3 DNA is TGTGCCACCAGTGATTTGCTCCCAGGGGCTCCGAGCACCGGGGAGCTGTTTTTT. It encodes CATSDLLPGAPSTGELFF.

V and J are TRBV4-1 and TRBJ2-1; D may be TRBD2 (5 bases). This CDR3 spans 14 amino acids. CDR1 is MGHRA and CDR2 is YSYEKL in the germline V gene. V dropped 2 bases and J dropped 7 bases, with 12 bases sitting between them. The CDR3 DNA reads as TGCGCCAGCAGCCAAACCGGGATTTATAATGAGCAGTTCTTC. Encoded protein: CASSQTGIYNEQFF.

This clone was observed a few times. For the CDR3, the DNA is TGTGCCAGCAGCTTGGCTAGCGGTTGGGAGACCCAGTACTTC. This translates into CASSLASGWETQYF. This chain joins TRBV11-2 and TRBJ2-5, with 7 bases identical to TRBD2. CDR1 and CDR2 from the germline V gene are SGHAT and FQNNGV. V shed 3 bases and J 5 bases; nucleotides not matched to a gene: 6. This CDR3 contains 14 residues.

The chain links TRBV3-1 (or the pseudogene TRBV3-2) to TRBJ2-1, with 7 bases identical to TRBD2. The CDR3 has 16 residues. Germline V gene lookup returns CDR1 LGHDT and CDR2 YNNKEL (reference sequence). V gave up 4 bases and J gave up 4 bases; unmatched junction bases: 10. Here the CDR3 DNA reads TGTGCCAGCAGCCCGACAACACGGGGAGGGTACAATGAGCAGTTCTTC. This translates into CASSPTTRGGYNEQFF.